This entry lists 14 T cell receptor beta chains sequenced from one sample in a study of T-cell reconstitution after alpha-beta-depleted transplantation in children. This sample's TCRbeta library carried unique molecular identifier barcodes. TCRdb passed the PCR reads through MiXCR, listing each CDR3 protein once. The repertoire holds about 200,000 distinct CDR3 sequences, with around 9.2% as singletons. This material consisted of PBMCs, mostly from graft donor cells, taken 360 days after TCRalphabeta/CD19-depleted stem cell transplant. The receptors originated from a male patient aged 2 to 10 who had a stem cell transplant for acute myeloid leukemia, so the T cells may come from the graft donor.

The chain joins TRBV7-2 to TRBJ2-7; 9 bases agree with TRBD2. Germline-derived CDR1 and CDR2 are SGHTA and FQGNSA. The CDR3 consists of 16 residues. The ends lost 5 bases at V and 4 bases at J; junction bases unmatched: 12. The CDR3 region has the DNA TGTGCCAGCAGCGTAGGGACTAGCCTGGCGTATTACGAGCAGTACTTC. It codes for CASSVGTSLAYYEQYF.

V is TRBV4-1 and J is TRBJ2-3, with TRBD2 identical over 9 bases. Germline V gene sequence: CDR1 MGHRA, CDR2 YSYEKL. V trimming: 2 bases; J trimming: 6 bases; junction bases outside the gene matches: 6. The CDR3 covers 15 residues. The CDR3 coding sequence is TGCGCCAGCAGCCAAACCGGGACTAGCCACGATACGCAGTATTTT. Protein sequence: CASSQTGTSHDTQYF.

This clonotype appeared many times. This chain connects TRBV20-1 to TRBJ2-2; TRBD1 might be the D (6 bases). The CDR3 runs to 14 residues. The germline V gene encodes CDR1 DFQATT and CDR2 SNEGSKA (reference sequence). Deletions cut 2 bases from V and 0 bases from J, with 7 bases between. The CDR3 loop is CSARRTANTGELFF. The DNA for the CDR3 is TGCAGTGCTAGACGGACAGCGAACACCGGGGAGCTGTTTTTT.

This clonotype was counted between two and nine times. The V gene is TRBV11-2, the J gene TRBJ2-5; 10 positions agree with TRBD2. Trimming removed 3 bases from V and 4 bases from J; junction bases left unmatched: 23. Germline V CDR1 and CDR2: SGHAT, FQNNGV. CDR3 length: 21 amino acids. The CDR3 DNA reads as TGTGCCAGCAGCTTTTTCTCGGCACCTAGCGGGAGTTTAGGAAAAAGAGAGACCCAGTACTTC. Protein product: CASSFFSAPSGSLGKRETQYF.

This clonotype was seen repeatedly, ten times or more. CDR3 residues: CASRDQGNTEAFF. The CDR3, as DNA: TGCGCCAGCAGAGATCAGGGGAACACTGAAGCTTTCTTT. J is TRBJ1-1 and V is TRBV5-1; tentative D call: TRBD1 (5 bases). In germline, CDR1 is SGHRS, CDR2 YFSETQ. V was trimmed by 5 bases and J by 1 base, leaving 9 bases between them. This CDR3 is built from 13 residues.

The table lists this clonotype with a few counts. The V gene is TRBV5-1, the J gene TRBJ1-1, with unresolved D. Trimming cost V 0 bases and J 0 bases, with 6 bases left between them. Per the germline V gene, CDR1 is SGHRS and CDR2 is YFSETQ. The CDR3 contains 14 residues. The CDR3 sequence is CASSLAQMNTEAFF. CDR3 sequence (DNA): TGCGCCAGCAGCTTGGCTCAGATGAACACTGAAGCTTTCTTT.

This clonotype was detected a few times. The chain recombines TRBV7-3 with TRBJ2-1; D uncertain. V shed 5 bases and J shed 5 bases, with 10 bases lying between them. This CDR3 spans 13 amino acids. Germline V gene data show CDR1 as SGHTA and CDR2 as FQGTGA. Written as DNA, the CDR3 is TGTGCCAGCAGCCCCGGAAGGAACAATGAGCAGTTCTTC. This translates into CASSPGRNNEQFF.

Only a few counts were recorded for this clonotype. The chain recombines TRBV5-1 with TRBJ2-5, with D possibly being TRBD1 or TRBD2 (5 bases each). The germline V and J ends were trimmed by 5 bases and 5 bases, with 13 bases remaining between them. The CDR3 totals 13 residues. Germline V gene lookup returns CDR1 SGHRS and CDR2 YFSETQ. CDR3 nucleotides: TGCGCCAGCAGTTATCAGGGAGCGGAGACCCAGTACTTC. It codes for CASSYQGAETQYF.

This clonotype was seen only a few times. The chain carries TRBV5-1 and TRBJ2-5, with D possibly being TRBD1 or TRBD2 (5 bases each). Deletions cut 1 base from V and 4 bases from J, with 17 bases between. CDR1 and CDR2 (germline): SGHRS, YFSETQ. This CDR3 has 16 amino acids. The CDR3 nucleotides read TGCGCCAGCAGCTTGAGCGGCAGGGCAATCGTAGAGACCCAGTACTTC. Translated, it gives CASSLSGRAIVETQYF.

CDR3 residues: CASGRRTGELFF. For the CDR3, the DNA is TGTGCCAGCGGAAGGAGGACCGGGGAGCTGTTTTTT. The chain uses TRBV27 and TRBJ2-2; weak D call: TRBD2 (5 bases). Trimming removed 8 bases from V and 5 bases from J, with 9 bases in between. CDR3 length: 12 amino acids. The germline V gene has CDR1 MNHEY and CDR2 SMNVEV (reference sequence).

This chain uses TRBV5-1 with TRBJ1-5; TRBD1 agrees at 8 bases. Germline-derived CDR1 and CDR2 are SGHRS and YFSETQ. V dropped 4 bases and J dropped 1; count of bases not matched to a gene: 10. This CDR3 region has 17 residues. Here the CDR3 DNA reads TGCGCCAGCAGCCTCGGACAGGGTTCGTCGAGCAATCAGCCCCAGCATTTT. This gives the protein CASSLGQGSSSNQPQHF.

This clonotype appeared a few times. In DNA, the CDR3 is TGCAGCGTTGGGGGGTCACCCCTCCACTTT. It encodes CSVGGSPLHF. The chain couples TRBV29-1 to TRBJ1-6, with D perhaps TRBD1 (5 bases). The CDR3 covers 10 residues. V was cut by 4 bases and J by 10 bases, with 5 bases left in between. Germline assignment: CDR1 SQVTM and CDR2 ANQGSEA. Together with reference TRBV29-1 and TRBJ1-6, the CDR3 gives the full variable domain: SAVISQKPSRDICQRGTSLTIQCQVDSQVTMMFWYRQQPGQSLTLIATANQGSEATYESGFVIDKFPISRPNLTFSTLTVSNMSPEDSSIYLCSVGGSPLHFGNGTRLTVT.

This clonotype was seen a few times. V is TRBV12-3 or TRBV12-4 and J is TRBJ2-3, with 8 bases fitting TRBD2. The CDR3 sequence is 15 residues long. The junction had 5 bases not matched to a gene; V was cut back by 6 bases and J by 0 bases. CDR3 amino acids: CASSKERGSTDTQYF. The CDR3 nucleotides are TGTGCCAGCAGCAAGGAGCGGGGGAGCACAGATACGCAGTATTTT.

This clonotype appeared many times. The CDR3 loop is CAIGNRDSYGYTF. CDR3 DNA: TGTGCCATCGGTAACAGGGATTCCTATGGCTACACCTTC. This chain links TRBV10-3 with TRBJ1-2; maybe TRBD1 (6 bases). The V gene's germline CDR1 is ENHRY and CDR2 SYGVKD. This CDR3 region has 13 residues. Trimming removed 8 bases from V and 4 bases from J, with 14 bases in between.